Following are 24 T cell receptor beta chains from one sample sequenced in a study of OX40 agonist ivuxolimab in advanced cancers. Sequencing used immunoSEQ multiplex PCR; TCRdb keeps in-frame clones, though not all of them. The profile shows tens of thousands of clones, 75% to 90% of them singletons. This specimen consisted of CD4+ or CD8+ T cells sorted from blood, obtained in a trial of the OX40 agonist ivuxolimab. These receptor sequences come from an adult with an advanced solid tumor such as melanoma, head and neck, liver or kidney cancer.

This chain links TRBV12-5 with TRBJ2-1; D remains unclear. This CDR3 has 12 residues. Deletions cut 5 bases from V and 6 bases from J, with 8 bases between. Per germline, CDR1 LGHNT and CDR2 FRNRAP. The CDR3 loop is CASGRYGNEQFF. Written as DNA, the CDR3 is TGTGCTAGTGGTCGGTACGGCAATGAGCAGTTCTTC.

This clone was found once. The chain carries TRBV10-3 and TRBJ2-7, with TRBD1 as a possible D gene (5 bases). CDR1 and CDR2 (germline): ENHRY, SYGVKD. The CDR3 is 14 amino acids. Trimming pared 6 bases from V and 2 bases from J, leaving 14 bases between. This CDR3 reads CAIRKGAATYEQYF. In DNA, the CDR3 is TGTGCCATCAGGAAAGGGGCAGCTACCTACGAGCAGTACTTC.

J is TRBJ2-3 and V is TRBV7-2, with 7 bases aligning to TRBD2. Germline CDR1 is SGHTA and CDR2 is FQGNSA. V lost 3 bases, J lost 1 base, and 7 bases stayed unmatched. The length of the CDR3 is 16 residues. Written as DNA, the CDR3 is TGTGCCAGCAGCTTCAATGCGGCGGGGGGCACAGATACGCAGTATTTT. This sequence encodes CASSFNAAGGTDTQYF.

This rearrangement joins TRBV11-3 to TRBJ2-1; 7 bases match TRBD1. Trimming took 1 base from V and 3 from J; bases not matched to a gene: 6. In germline, CDR1 is SGHNT, CDR2 YENEEA. CDR3 length: 16 amino acids. The CDR3 sequence: CASSLGPGTDYNEQFF. CDR3 sequence (DNA): TGTGCCAGCAGCTTAGGGCCCGGGACAGACTACAATGAGCAGTTCTTC.

V usage is TRBV27 and J usage is TRBJ2-3; D remains ambiguous. Germline-derived CDR1 and CDR2 are MNHEY and SMNVEV (reference sequence). Trimming left V 5 bases short and J 0 bases short, with 15 bases between. The CDR3 runs 16 residues. CDR3 sequence: CASSGLKASSTDTQYF. As DNA, the CDR3 is TGTGCCAGCAGTGGCCTGAAGGCTTCTAGCACAGATACGCAGTATTTT.

V usage is TRBV5-1 and J usage is TRBJ2-6; D tentatively reads TRBD1 or TRBD2 (5 bases each). The germline gives CDR1 SGHRS, CDR2 YFSETQ. The germline V and J ends were trimmed by 0 bases and 0 bases, with 10 bases remaining between them. CDR3 size: 17 residues. CDR3 DNA sequence: TGCGCCAGCAGCTTGGAGGGACGGAGCTCTGGGGCCAACGTCCTGACTTTC. Protein sequence: CASSLEGRSSGANVLTF.

In DNA form, the CDR3 reads TGTGCCAGCAGTTACTCGGCCAGGGGCGGGATTACTGAAGCTTTCTTT. Translated: CASSYSARGGITEAFF. This chain connects TRBV6-5 to TRBJ1-1; weak D call: TRBD1 (6 bases). Germline CDR1 MNHEY, CDR2 SVGAGI. The CDR3 runs 16 residues. The V and J ends lost 0 bases and 5 bases respectively, with 16 bases between them.

The CDR3 nucleotides read TGTGCCAGCAGCAGGACGGGGGGGCCTGGCACAGATACGCAGTATTTT. Protein product: CASSRTGGPGTDTQYF. The chain has TRBV7-2 and TRBJ2-3; 8 bases map to TRBD2. Trimming at V came to 5 bases and at J to 1 base, leaving 8 bases not matched to a gene. The germline CDR1 and CDR2 sequences are SGHTA and FQGNSA. There are 16 residues in the CDR3.

This chain uses TRBV12-5 with TRBJ2-3, with 7 positions matching TRBD2. The CDR3 totals 16 residues. With V trimmed by 5 bases and J by 2 bases, 10 bases remained unmatched. CDR1 is LGHNT, CDR2 FRNRAP, per germline. CDR3 nucleotides: TGTGCTAGTGGTGCCCGGGACGGGGGGTTCACAGATACGCAGTATTTT. Translated, it gives CASGARDGGFTDTQYF. Supplemented by reference TRBV12-5 and TRBJ2-3, the full variable domain reads DARVTQTPRHKVTEMGQEVTMRCQPILGHNTVFWYRQTMMQGLELLAYFRNRAPLDDSGMPKDRFSAEMPDATLATLKIQPSEPRDSAVYFCASGARDGGFTDTQYFGPGTRLTVL.

The gene calls are TRBV7-3 and TRBJ2-2; D is unclear. Germline V gives CDR1 SGHTA, CDR2 FQGTGA. The germline V and J ends were trimmed by 4 bases and 3 bases, with 3 bases remaining between them. This CDR3 is 12 amino acids long. CDR3 bases: TGTGCCAGCAGCTCGGACACCGGGGAGCTGTTTTTT. Its translation: CASSSDTGELFF.

The rearrangement uses TRBV27 and TRBJ2-7; D uncertain. The CDR3 totals 15 residues. The V gene lost 6 bases and the J gene lost 0 bases, with 15 bases spanning the gap. Germline CDR1 is MNHEY and CDR2 is SMNVEV (reference sequence). The CDR3 spells CASSSIGLTSYEQYF. The DNA for the CDR3 is TGTGCCAGCAGCTCTATTGGCCTAACCTCCTACGAGCAGTACTTC.

The chain has TRBV19 and TRBJ2-3, with a possible D match to TRBD2 (5 bases). Per the germline V gene, CDR1 is LNHDA and CDR2 is SQIVND (reference sequence). The CDR3 consists of 13 residues. Trimming shortened V by 3 bases and J by 3 bases, and 7 bases separated the two germline ends. CDR3 protein: CASSIGGTDTQYF. The CDR3 region has the DNA TGTGCCAGTAGTATCGGAGGTACAGATACGCAGTATTTT. Combining the CDR3 with reference TRBV19 and TRBJ2-3 gives the whole variable domain DGGITQSPKYLFRKEGQNVTLSCEQNLNHDAMYWYRQDPGQGLRLIYYSQIVNDFQKGDIAEGYSVSREKKESFPLTVTSAQKNPTAFYLCASSIGGTDTQYFGPGTRLTVL.

This clone was counted once. The rearrangement joins TRBV19 to TRBJ1-6; D gene uncertain. The length of the CDR3 is 14 residues. Between the trimmed V and J ends, which lost 3 bases and 7 bases, there was a span of 10 bases. The germline CDR1 and CDR2 sequences are LNHDA and SQIVND (reference sequence). CDR3: CASSIGSGNSPLHF. CDR3 nucleotides: TGTGCCAGTAGTATTGGCTCGGGGAATTCACCCCTCCACTTT.

The chain couples TRBV19 to TRBJ2-6; perhaps TRBD1 as D (6 bases). The V and J ends lost 4 bases and 2 bases respectively, with 9 bases between them. The CDR3 has 15 residues. Germline-derived CDR1 and CDR2 are LNHDA and SQIVND (reference sequence). CDR3 in DNA: TGTGCCAGTAGTACCACAGGGACTGGGGCCAACGTCCTGACTTTC. Translation gives CASSTTGTGANVLTF.

This clone was seen a single time. CDR3: CASGTGAVSGANVLTF. DNA for the CDR3: TGCGCCAGCGGGACAGGGGCTGTCTCTGGGGCCAACGTCCTGACTTTC. The gene calls are TRBV10-2 and TRBJ2-6, with 10 bases that match TRBD1. CDR1 is WSHSY, CDR2 SAAADI, per germline. V shed 8 bases, J shed 0 bases, and the junction held 4 bases outside the gene matches. The CDR3 runs to 16 residues.

The rearrangement joins TRBV18 to TRBJ1-3; TRBD1 matches 8 bases. CDR3 length: 15 amino acids. Germline CDR1 and CDR2: KGHSH and LQKENI. The junction had 3 bases not matched to a gene; V was cut back by 3 bases and J by 2 bases. CDR3 sequence reads: CASSPMTGAGNTIYF. The DNA for the CDR3 is TGTGCCAGCTCACCCATGACAGGGGCTGGAAACACCATATATTTT.

The chain couples TRBV2 to TRBJ1-2; 11 nucleotides agree with TRBD1. The CDR3 loop spans 14 amino acids. Germline trimming cut 6 bases from V and 8 bases from J; bases unmatched to any gene: 8. In germline, CDR1 is SNHLY, CDR2 FYNNEI. The DNA of the CDR3 is TGTGCCAGCAGAACCGGACAGGGGGCGGGAGGCTACACCTTC. Protein product: CASRTGQGAGGYTF.

This clone was counted between two and nine times. The rearrangement links TRBV5-1 to TRBJ2-5; 8 bases match TRBD2. Germline trimming cut 3 bases from V and 2 bases from J; bases unmatched to any gene: 12. The CDR3 runs 17 residues. From germline, CDR1 is SGHRS and CDR2 YFSETQ. The CDR3 loop reads CASSSSAGGGTQETQYF. The CDR3 region has the DNA TGCGCCAGCAGCTCCTCCGCCGGGGGGGGAACTCAAGAGACCCAGTACTTC.

The V call is TRBV11-3, the J call TRBJ2-3; perhaps TRBD2 as D (7 bases). This CDR3 region has 15 residues. The V end was cut by 5 bases, the J end by 6 bases, with 18 bases between. The germline V gene has CDR1 SGHNT and CDR2 YENEEA. Here the CDR3 reads CASSPRGGGLDTQYF. The CDR3 coding sequence is TGTGCCAGCAGCCCTAGAGGGGGGGGCTTGGATACGCAGTATTTT.

V is TRBV5-6 and J is TRBJ2-1; TRBD2 agrees at 10 bases. The V gene's germline CDR1 is SGHDT and CDR2 YYEEEE. V lost 4 bases to trimming and J lost 7 bases; unmatched junction nucleotides: 14. CDR3 length: 17 amino acids. The CDR3 region has the DNA TGTGCCAGCAGCATGGGGTTTCCCGGGACTAGCGTTAATGAGCAGTTCTTC. Protein: CASSMGFPGTSVNEQFF. The variable domain in full, completed from reference TRBV5-6 and TRBJ2-1, reads DAGVTQSPTHLIKTRGQQVTLRCSPKSGHDTVSWYQQALGQGPQFIFQYYEEEERQRGNFPDRFSGHQFPNYSSELNVNALLLGDSALYLCASSMGFPGTSVNEQFFGPGTRLTVL.

V gene TRBV7-9 combines with J gene TRBJ2-7; D unclear. Germline values: CDR1 SEHNR, CDR2 FQNEAQ (reference sequence). The CDR3 extends over 12 amino acids. The V gene lost 2 bases and the J gene lost 6 bases, with 8 bases spanning the gap. The CDR3, as DNA: TGTGCCAGCAGCTTACTCATTCGCGAGCAGTACTTC. It yields the protein CASSLLIREQYF.

CDR3 sequence (DNA): TGTGCCAGCAGCTACGACAGGGGTTACGAGCAGTACTTC. Translation: CASSYDRGYEQYF. The chain couples TRBV2 to TRBJ2-7; TRBD1 matches at 8 bases. This CDR3 comprises 13 residues. Germline CDR1 is SNHLY and CDR2 is FYNNEI. V was pared by 6 bases and J by 4 bases, with 5 bases of the junction left unmatched.

The chain recombines TRBV11-3 with TRBJ2-1; 15 bases line up with TRBD2. This CDR3 is 16 amino acids long. Germline loops: CDR1 SGHNT, CDR2 YENEEA. V was clipped by 1 base and J by 10 bases; unmatched bases: 5. The CDR3 sequence: CASSLGTSGGAREQFF. The CDR3 DNA reads TGTGCCAGCAGCTTAGGGACTAGCGGGGGGGCCCGGGAGCAGTTCTTC.

Here the CDR3 reads CASSWDPAGTAGYTF. The CDR3 DNA is TGCGCCAGCAGCTGGGATCCAGCCGGGACGGCAGGCTACACCTTC. V and J are TRBV5-1 and TRBJ1-2, with D maybe TRBD1 (5 bases). The CDR3 sequence is 15 residues long. Germline V CDR1 and CDR2: SGHRS, YFSETQ. Trimming shortened V by 3 bases and J by 8 bases, and 20 bases separated the two germline ends.